What follows are 8 T cell receptor beta chains derived from one specimen sequenced in a study of OX40 agonist ivuxolimab in advanced cancers. The assay was immunoSEQ multiplex PCR, and TCRdb's table has in-frame clones only and misses some. The sample includes approximately 49,000 clones, about 86% of them seen just once. The input for sequencing was CD4+ or CD8+ T cells sorted from blood, taken in a trial of the OX40 agonist ivuxolimab. The receptors shown here come from an adult with an advanced solid tumor such as melanoma, head and neck, liver or kidney cancer.

The chain links TRBV28 to TRBJ1-3, with D tentatively TRBD1 (5 bases). The V gene's germline CDR1 is MDHEN and CDR2 SYDVKM. Trimming shortened V by 3 bases and J by 3 bases, and 6 bases separated the two germline ends. The CDR3 is 13 amino acids. The CDR3 protein is CASSFQGGNTIYF. The CDR3 DNA sequence: TGTGCCAGCAGTTTTCAGGGTGGAAACACCATATATTTT.

The chain employs TRBV7-2 and TRBJ1-4, with a tentative D call TRBD1 (5 bases). CDR1 is SGHTA, CDR2 FQGNSA, per germline. This CDR3 spans 14 amino acids. V lost 4 bases to trimming and J lost 10 bases, with 16 bases between them. CDR3 in amino acids: CASSYPIGGSKLFF. In DNA, the CDR3 is TGTGCCAGCAGCTATCCGATCGGGGGATCAAAACTGTTTTTT.

V usage is TRBV15 and J usage is TRBJ2-3; tentatively, D is TRBD2 (5 bases). With 3 bases removed from V and 3 bases from J, the gap between germline ends came to 16 bases. The CDR3 loop spans 16 amino acids. In germline, CDR1 is LNHNV, CDR2 YYDKDF (reference sequence). The CDR3, as DNA: TGTGCCACCAGCAGGAGGACTGGAGTAAAGACAGATACGCAGTATTTT. Encoded protein: CATSRRTGVKTDTQYF.

This sequence joins TRBV4-3 and TRBJ2-7; 10 bases are shared with TRBD2. This CDR3 has 15 amino acids. Germline V gene lookup returns CDR1 LGHNA and CDR2 YSLEER. The ends lost 4 bases at V and 4 bases at J; junction bases unmatched: 7. The CDR3 nucleotides are TGCGCCAGCAGCCCCGAGGCAGCGGGAGGGTACGAGCAGTACTTC. Its protein product is CASSPEAAGGYEQYF.

The chain joins TRBV7-9 to TRBJ1-6, with D tentatively TRBD1 (5 bases). Germline CDR1 SEHNR, CDR2 FQNEAQ (reference sequence). Trimming stripped 5 bases from V and 7 bases from J, with 18 bases between. The CDR3 spans 16 residues. The CDR3 DNA is TGTGCCAGCAGCCCTAATTGGGACTTAGCAAATTCACCCCTCCACTTT. Its protein product is CASSPNWDLANSPLHF. The full variable domain, rest sourced from reference TRBV7-9 and TRBJ1-6, is DTGVSQNPRHKITKRGQNVTFRCDPISEHNRLYWYRQTLGQGPEFLTYFQNEAQLEKSRLLSDRFSAERPKGSFSTLEIQRTEQGDSAMYLCASSPNWDLANSPLHFGNGTRLTVT.

The chain recombines TRBV7-8 with TRBJ1-2, with 8 bases identical to TRBD1. This CDR3 comprises 15 residues. J was trimmed by 3 bases and V by 5 bases; bases with no gene match: 8. Germline CDR1 reads SGHVS; CDR2 reads FQNEAQ. The CDR3 is CASSQGQGTYYGYTF. The DNA of the CDR3 is TGTGCCAGCAGCCAAGGACAGGGTACTTACTATGGCTACACCTTC.

This rearrangement joins TRBV29-1 to TRBJ2-1; 12 positions agree with TRBD2. The germline V gene encodes CDR1 SQVTM and CDR2 ANQGSEA. The junction had 6 bases not matched to a gene; V was cut back by 3 bases and J by 0 bases. The CDR3 spans 17 residues. Here the CDR3 reads CSVDGLAGRSSYNEQFF. In nucleotides, the CDR3 is TGCAGCGTTGATGGACTAGCGGGAAGGAGCTCCTACAATGAGCAGTTCTTC.

V is TRBV13 and J is TRBJ1-2, with D possibly matching TRBD1 (6 bases). The germline gives CDR1 PRHDT, CDR2 FYEKMQ (reference sequence). The CDR3 runs 16 residues. Trimming removed 7 bases at V and 8 bases at J, with 26 bases between. This chain's CDR3 is CASTQGDGGAWGGYTF. As DNA, the CDR3 is TGTGCCAGCACCCAGGGCGATGGGGGGGCCTGGGGCGGCTACACCTTC.